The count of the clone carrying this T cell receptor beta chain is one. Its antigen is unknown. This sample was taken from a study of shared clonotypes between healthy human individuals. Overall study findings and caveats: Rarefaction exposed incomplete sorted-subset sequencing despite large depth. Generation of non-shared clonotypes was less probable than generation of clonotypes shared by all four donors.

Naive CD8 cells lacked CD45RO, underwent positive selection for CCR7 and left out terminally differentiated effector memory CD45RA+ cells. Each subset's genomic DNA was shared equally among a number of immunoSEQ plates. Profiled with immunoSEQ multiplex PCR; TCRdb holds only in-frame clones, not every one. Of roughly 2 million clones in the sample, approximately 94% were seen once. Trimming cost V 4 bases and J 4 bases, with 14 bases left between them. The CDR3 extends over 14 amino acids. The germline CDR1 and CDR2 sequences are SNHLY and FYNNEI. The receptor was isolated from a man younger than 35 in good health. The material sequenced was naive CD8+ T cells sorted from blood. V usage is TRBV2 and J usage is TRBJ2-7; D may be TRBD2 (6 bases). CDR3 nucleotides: TGTGCCAGCAGTGTAGCGCCGGGGGTTTACGAGCAGTACTTC. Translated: CASSVAPGVYEQYF.